The entry below gives a single T cell receptor beta chain sequence along with its context. The germline CDR1 and CDR2 sequences are KGHDR and SFDVKD. This CDR3 has 15 amino acids. Trimming cost V 5 bases and J 7 bases; bases outside gene matches: 9. This entry belongs to a study of blood T cell repertoires in COVID-19. Study background: Samples representing acute and convalescent COVID-19 were sourced from the United States, Italy and Spain.

How the authors handled the data: Amplification of reference gene primers provided the estimated nucleated cell counts. The table came from immunoSEQ multiplex PCR; TCRdb's copy has only in-frame clones and leaves some out. That table furnishes V, J and clone size, whereas the DNA furnished D and trimming. The sample consists of just over 95,000 clones, 90% of them appearing once. What was sequenced was peripheral blood. The TCR originated in a man aged 50 to 59 with acute or convalescent COVID-19. This chain links TRBV24-1 with TRBJ1-4, with 7 nucleotides matching TRBD1. The CDR3: CATSGNRGSGEKLFF. The CDR3 DNA sequence: TGTGCCACCAGTGGGAACAGGGGAAGTGGTGAAAAACTGTTTTTT.